This TCR beta chain came from a study of T cell repertoires in cytomegalovirus infection (dated by TCRdb to the late 2010s). General notes on the study: The peptide stimulations were aimed at well-studied HLA-B-restricted epitopes as well as recently identified HLA-C-restricted CMV epitopes, whose presentation resists viral immunomodulation. The HLA type of each donor mattered for the analysis, because public TCR beta signatures pointed to carriage of CMV infection along with the matching HLA type.

In its sample, this clonotype was seen a few times. This clone's antigen is unknown. No base qualities exist here, and no much larger clone lies one base off it. The treatment or condition label, read with the paper, signifies: in vitro stimulation with specific CMV peptide epitopes to enrich CMV-specific T cells. Findings and caveats that apply to the study as a whole: Carriers of CMV infection plus the relevant HLA type were discriminated by the cumulative frequency of public TCR beta family members in the study cohort and in an independent 352-donor cohort. The ex vivo response was dominated by HLA-C-restricted CMV-specific TCR beta clonotypes, which also provided the single most frequent clonotype in two of eight donors.

The CDR3 measures 15 amino acids from cysteine to phenylalanine. Only CDR3 DNA is held: 45 bases, read in frame from base 1. Clipping removes 7 bases from V and 5 bases from J, with 13 as the unmatched junction base count. According to the germline V gene, CDR1 reads MNHEY and CDR2 reads SVGEGT. Sequencing instrument: Illumina HiSeq 1500. The public reads were run again by TCRdb, first through fastp at Q25 and then through MiXCR, and only productive beta chains were kept. Identical CDR3 protein sequences are pooled into one entry, listed with their most common genes and DNA. The sample table records approximately 470,000 distinct CDR3 sequences; under 55% of these occur just once. 40% to 50% of the sample lies in the top ten.

Here the chain combines TRBV6-2 or TRBV6-3 and TRBJ2-7; TRBD2 matches 8 bases in the middle. The sequencing here drew on cultured PBMCs, taken from culture after CMV antigen stimulation. The source of this sequence is a human donor in good health (CMV status not recorded). Some clones in this sample may be carry-over from other donors' samples. The base sequence is TGTGCCAGCACCCGGTTTCGGGTAGCGGGAAACGAGCAGTACTTC. Protein translation: CASTRFRVAGNEQYF.